Presented here are 21 T cell receptor beta chains from one specimen sequenced in a study of cytomegalovirus exposure and HLA in healthy donors. Amplification used 60 Vbeta primers and 13 Jbeta primers. Method: immunoSEQ multiplex PCR; TCRdb's copy keeps in-frame clones and lacks some. The data contain some 87,000 clones, about three fifths of them seen just once; the ten biggest clones take up approximately 5%. Material: PBMCs. These receptors all come from a woman in her twenties or thirties in good health and CMV-seropositive.

The CDR3 here is CAWSGVGGSYNEQFF. CDR3 bases: TGTGCCTGGAGTGGCGTAGGGGGCTCCTACAATGAGCAGTTCTTC. J is TRBJ2-1 and V is TRBV30, with D possibly TRBD1 on 6 matching bases. The CDR3 covers 15 residues. CDR1 and CDR2 (germline): GTSNPN, SVGIG (reference sequence). Trimming took 1 base from V and 0 from J, leaving 10 bases between them. The whole variable domain, filled in from reference TRBV30 and TRBJ2-1, reads SQTIHQWPATLVQPVGSPLSLECTVEGTSNPNLYWYRQAAGRGLQLLFYSVGIGQISSEVPQNLSASRPQDRQFILSSKKLLLSDSGFYLCAWSGVGGSYNEQFFGPGTRLTVL.

In its sample, this clone was seen a few times. This rearrangement joins TRBV19 to TRBJ1-4, with D possibly matching TRBD1 (6 bases). The V end was cut by 6 bases, the J end by 4 bases, with 12 bases between. The CDR3 spans 14 residues. Germline V gene data show CDR1 as LNHDA and CDR2 as SQIVND (reference sequence). Here the CDR3 DNA reads TGTGCCAGTAGCAGGGGCCGTAATAATGAAAAACTGTTTTTT. Amino acids: CASSRGRNNEKLFF.

V is TRBV7-9 and J is TRBJ2-3, with TRBD2 matching over 8 bases. V lost 7 bases, J lost 1 base, and 4 bases stayed unmatched. In germline, CDR1 is SEHNR, CDR2 FQNEAQ (reference sequence). This CDR3 has 14 residues. CDR3: CASNPAGGTDTQYF. The CDR3 region has the DNA TGTGCCAGCAACCCAGCGGGGGGCACAGATACGCAGTATTTT.

J is TRBJ1-4 and V is TRBV15, with D possibly matching TRBD1 (5 bases). V was pared by 0 bases and J by 7 bases, with 18 bases between. The germline V gene encodes CDR1 LNHNV and CDR2 YYDKDF (reference sequence). The CDR3 runs to 17 residues. The CDR3 region is CATSRDPSGKRGEKLFF. The DNA for the CDR3 is TGTGCCACCAGCAGAGATCCTAGTGGCAAAAGGGGTGAAAAACTGTTTTTT. Filled out from reference TRBV15 and TRBJ1-4, the complete variable domain reads DAMVIQNPRYQVTQFGKPVTLSCSQTLNHNVMYWYQQKSSQAPKLLFHYYDKDFNNEADTPDNFQSRRPNTSFCFLDIRSPGLGDTAMYLCATSRDPSGKRGEKLFFGSGTQLSVL.

This clone was observed a handful of times. The chain is built from TRBV7-9 and TRBJ1-4, with TRBD1 as a possible D gene (5 bases). This CDR3 has 15 residues. Germline values: CDR1 SEHNR, CDR2 FQNEAQ (reference sequence). The ends were cut back, 4 bases at V and 5 bases at J, with 14 bases in the middle. The CDR3, as DNA: TGTGCCAGCAGCTCTGTTATCGGGGGAAATGAAAAACTGTTTTTT. Protein sequence: CASSSVIGGNEKLFF.

This clone was recorded only once. CDR3: CASSYGGESGANVLTF. CDR3 nucleotides: TGTGCCAGCAGTTACGGCGGGGAATCTGGGGCCAACGTCCTGACTTTC. J is TRBJ2-6 and V is TRBV6-5, with a tentative D call TRBD2 (6 bases). CDR3 length: 16 residues. Trimming took off 2 bases at V and 1 base at J, with 9 bases between the two ends. The germline V gene has CDR1 MNHEY and CDR2 SVGAGI.

This clone was seen a single time. This sequence joins TRBV19 and TRBJ2-1; TRBD2 is a possible D gene (7 bases). Germline-derived CDR1 and CDR2 are LNHDA and SQIVND (reference sequence). The ends were cut back, 10 bases at V and 5 bases at J, with 21 bases in the middle. The CDR3 loop spans 15 amino acids. The CDR3 nucleotides read TGTGCCACCTCCTTGGGGGGGGGCTCACACAATGAGCAGTTCTTC. Residues: CATSLGGGSHNEQFF.

This clone was seen a few times. The J gene is TRBJ1-1, the V gene TRBV19; tentative D call: TRBD1 (6 bases). Trimming left V 7 bases short and J 4 bases short, with 19 bases between. This CDR3 contains 15 residues. The germline V gene encodes CDR1 LNHDA and CDR2 SQIVND (reference sequence). CDR3 loop: CASIGQTNPRTEAFF. CDR3 sequence (DNA): TGTGCCAGTATAGGACAGACGAACCCTCGCACTGAAGCTTTCTTT.

This clone has just a few counts. This rearrangement joins TRBV29-1 to TRBJ2-5, with 7 bases identical to TRBD2. The V and J ends lost 6 bases and 4 bases, in that order; junction bases with no gene match: 8. The germline CDR1 and CDR2 sequences are SQVTM and ANQGSEA. This CDR3 is 13 amino acids long. The CDR3 is CSVGNGRGETQYF. CDR3 sequence (DNA): TGCAGCGTGGGAAATGGGAGGGGAGAGACCCAGTACTTC.

This chain uses TRBV19 with TRBJ1-5; a possible D gene is TRBD1 (5 bases). The CDR3 length is 15 residues. V gave up 6 bases and J gave up 1 base, with 13 bases separating them. CDR1 and CDR2 from the germline V gene are LNHDA and SQIVND (reference sequence). The chain's CDR3 is CASSEEGYSNQPQHF. In DNA form, the CDR3 reads TGTGCCAGTAGCGAGGAGGGGTACAGCAATCAGCCCCAGCATTTT.

V gene TRBV7-6 combines with J gene TRBJ1-5; no firm D call. The CDR3 runs to 16 residues. Trimming took 1 base from V and 0 from J, leaving 10 bases between them. The germline CDR1 and CDR2 sequences are SGHVS and FNYEAQ. DNA of the CDR3: TGTGCCAGCAGCTTAGGTCTGGGAGATAGCAATCAGCCCCAGCATTTT. It codes for CASSLGLGDSNQPQHF.

This clone was found a few times. The chain uses TRBV5-6 and TRBJ1-1; D not resolved. V dropped 2 bases and J dropped 4 bases, with 9 bases sitting between them. This CDR3 has 13 amino acids. CDR1 is SGHDT and CDR2 is YYEEEE in the germline V gene. The CDR3, as DNA: TGTGCCAGCAGCTTTTACGGGGTCACTGAAGCTTTCTTT. This encodes CASSFYGVTEAFF.

The rearrangement uses TRBV21-1 and TRBJ1-2; no check of the table's D call, TRBD1, against the DNA was made. TRBV21-1 is flagged as a pseudogene. The CDR3 contains 14 residues. Written as DNA, the CDR3 is TGTGCCAGCAGCGTCAACAGGGGGGACTATGGCTACACCTTC. Translation: CASSVNRGDYGYTF.

Here the CDR3 DNA reads TGTGCCAGCAGCTTCGGACTAGCGGGGGAGCAGTTCTTC. This codes for CASSFGLAGEQFF. The chain recombines TRBV7-9 with TRBJ2-1, with TRBD2 identical over 12 bases. The germline CDR1 and CDR2 sequences are SEHNR and FQNEAQ (reference sequence). Losses at the gene ends were 3 bases for V and 10 bases for J; bases not matched to a gene: 1. The CDR3 runs to 13 residues.

This clone was seen only a few times. The rearrangement uses TRBV5-1 and TRBJ2-1; 7 positions match TRBD1. This CDR3 has 16 residues. V lost 2 bases, J lost 7 bases, and 12 bases stayed unmatched. In germline, CDR1 is SGHRS, CDR2 YFSETQ. In DNA form, the CDR3 reads TGCGCCAGCAGCTTCGGGACAGTTTCTTTGTGGAATGAGCAGTTCTTC. This gives the protein CASSFGTVSLWNEQFF.

This clone was picked up a small number of times. The chain carries TRBV7-6 and TRBJ2-7; 10 positions match TRBD1. Germline CDR1 reads SGHVS; CDR2 reads FNYEAQ. The V and J ends lost 5 bases and 1 base, in that order; junction bases with no gene match: 8. The CDR3 extends over 16 amino acids. CDR3 DNA: TGTGCCAGCAGCCACCAGACAGGGGGCATGTCCTACGAGCAGTACTTC. Its protein is CASSHQTGGMSYEQYF.

V usage is TRBV18 and J usage is TRBJ2-1, with D tentatively TRBD1 (6 bases). Trimming removed 1 base at V and 7 bases at J, with 17 bases between. The germline CDR1 and CDR2 sequences are KGHSH and LQKENI. CDR3 length: 16 amino acids. The DNA for the CDR3 is TGTGCCAGCTCACCACAGGGAGAATTAGGGGGAAATGAGCAGTTCTTC. This codes for CASSPQGELGGNEQFF.

The rearrangement uses TRBV19 and TRBJ2-7; D not resolved. The V gene lost 4 bases and the J gene lost 5 bases, with 12 bases spanning the gap. Germline loops: CDR1 LNHDA, CDR2 SQIVND (reference sequence). The CDR3 runs to 13 residues. The CDR3 DNA follows: TGTGCCAGTAGTAGTGGCGGTATGGACGAGCAGTACTTC. Residues: CASSSGGMDEQYF.

CDR3 amino acids: CASAGGLAFNEQFF. The DNA of the CDR3 is TGTGCCTCAGCGGGCGGACTAGCGTTCAATGAGCAGTTCTTC. This chain joins TRBV6-1 and TRBJ2-1, with 9 bases fitting TRBD2. V trimming: 11 bases; J trimming: 6 bases; junction bases outside the gene matches: 11. The CDR3 runs to 14 residues. Germline loops: CDR1 MNHNS, CDR2 SASEGT.

CDR3 region: CASSLASGGYNEQFF. The CDR3 DNA is TGTGCCAGCAGCTTGGCTAGCGGGGGCTACAATGAGCAGTTCTTC. V and J are TRBV5-8 and TRBJ2-1; 10 nucleotides line up with TRBD2. The CDR3 runs to 15 residues. V was pared by 0 bases and J by 3 bases, with 0 bases of the junction left unmatched. Germline values: CDR1 SGHTS, CDR2 YDEGEE.

This chain joins TRBV12-5 and TRBJ1-3; 7 nucleotides agree with TRBD1. CDR1 is LGHNT and CDR2 is FRNRAP in the germline V gene. This CDR3 region has 13 residues. V gave up 6 bases and J gave up 7 bases; unmatched junction bases: 6. The DNA for the CDR3 is TGTGCTAGTGGCTTGACAGGGTTTAACACCATATATTTT. Translating gives CASGLTGFNTIYF.